The 22 T cell receptor beta chains presented below share a single source sample, sequenced in a study of beta chain features in type 1 diabetes. Overall study results and limits: Shorter TCRB CDR3s, moderately but significantly so, were found in Type 1 diabetes patients in all four CD4+ subsets.

Their cognate antigens are unknown. The study reverse transcribed the entire isolated RNA, so it sequenced expressed TCRB transcripts. Here immunoSEQ multiplex PCR was the method, and the copy in TCRdb shows in-frame clones only, minus some. The sample holds fewer than 300,000 clones, approximately 10% seen once. Sequencing was performed on naive CD4+ T cells from blood. Every receptor here comes from a man aged 30-40 years with type 1 diabetes.

CDR3 in amino acids: CAWSAWARGGTDTQYF. For the CDR3, the DNA is TGTGCCTGGAGTGCCTGGGCCCGGGGGGGCACAGATACGCAGTATTTT. The chain combines TRBV30 with TRBJ2-3; 7 nucleotides agree with TRBD2. Germline values: CDR1 GTSNPN, CDR2 SVGIG (reference sequence). This CDR3 is built from 16 residues. J gave up 1 base and V 1 base, and 8 bases lay outside the gene matches.

The rearrangement uses TRBV28 and TRBJ2-7; D possibly corresponds to TRBD2 (5 bases). V was shortened by 10 bases and J by 5 bases, with 18 bases between the two germline ends. The germline V gene has CDR1 MDHEN and CDR2 SYDVKM. This CDR3 contains 13 residues. As DNA, the CDR3 is TGTGCCATTCTTCCCGTCGGAGGACACGAGCAGTACTTC. Translating it yields CAILPVGGHEQYF.

The chain employs TRBV5-1 and TRBJ2-5; 7 positions match TRBD1. In germline, CDR1 is SGHRS, CDR2 YFSETQ. The CDR3 is 16 amino acids. The ends lost 0 bases at V and 1 base at J; junction bases unmatched: 6. CDR3 DNA: TGCGCCAGCAGCTTGGGAACAACAGGGGTCCAAGAGACCCAGTACTTC. It translates to CASSLGTTGVQETQYF.

This clone was seen just once. V usage is TRBV28 and J usage is TRBJ2-7; 8 positions agree with TRBD1. The trim removed 6 bases at V and 2 bases at J, leaving 6 bases unmatched. Germline V gives CDR1 MDHEN, CDR2 SYDVKM. The CDR3 has 14 amino acids. The CDR3 DNA reads TGTGCCAGCAGCGCCGGGACAGGTCCCTACGAGCAGTACTTC. It codes for CASSAGTGPYEQYF.

A word on this clone: At one of its ends the junction is not consistent with the germline gene, which may arise from a read error. The chain has TRBV7-7 and TRBJ2-5, with D hard to call. The CDR3 has 12 amino acids. Germline V lookup: CDR1 SSHAT, CDR2 FNYEAQ (reference sequence). CDR3 sequence: CASSHPRETQYF. The CDR3 region has the DNA TGTGCTAGCAGCCATCCCCGGGAGACCCAGTACTTC.

The chain combines TRBV7-9 with TRBJ2-2; D is possibly TRBD1 (6 bases). Trimming cost V 5 bases and J 5 bases, with 9 bases left between them. The CDR3 is 13 amino acids. Per the germline V gene, CDR1 is SEHNR and CDR2 is FQNEAQ (reference sequence). In DNA, the CDR3 is TGTGCCAGCAGCCCCCAGGGGACCGGGGAGCTGTTTTTT. Translation gives CASSPQGTGELFF.

This clone was seen more than once but under ten times. J is TRBJ2-4 and V is TRBV7-9; perhaps TRBD2 as D (6 bases). The CDR3 runs 15 residues. Germline lookup yields CDR1 SEHNR and CDR2 FQNEAQ (reference sequence). The V and J ends lost 1 base and 9 bases respectively, with 16 bases between them. The CDR3 spells CASSLEGRRGGIQYF. Written as DNA, the CDR3 is TGTGCCAGCAGCTTAGAGGGCAGGAGGGGAGGCATTCAGTACTTC. Filled out from reference TRBV7-9 and TRBJ2-4, the complete variable domain reads DTGVSQNPRHKITKRGQNVTFRCDPISEHNRLYWYRQTLGQGPEFLTYFQNEAQLEKSRLLSDRFSAERPKGSFSTLEIQRTEQGDSAMYLCASSLEGRRGGIQYFGAGTRLSVL.

The chain is built from TRBV5-6 and TRBJ1-1; D is uncertain. With 0 bases removed from V and 5 bases from J, the gap between germline ends came to 17 bases. There are 16 residues in the CDR3. Germline CDR1 SGHDT, CDR2 YYEEEE. The CDR3, as DNA: TGTGCCAGCAGCTTGGGGCGACTCGACGGCCGGACTGAAGCTTTCTTT. It codes for CASSLGRLDGRTEAFF. The full variable domain, completed using reference TRBV5-6 and TRBJ1-1, is DAGVTQSPTHLIKTRGQQVTLRCSPKSGHDTVSWYQQALGQGPQFIFQYYEEEERQRGNFPDRFSGHQFPNYSSELNVNALLLGDSALYLCASSLGRLDGRTEAFFGQGTRLTVV.

This clone came up a few times. The J gene is TRBJ2-3, the V gene TRBV5-5, with 14 bases that match TRBD2. V trimming: 2 bases; J trimming: 0 bases; junction bases outside the gene matches: 5. The CDR3 is made up of 18 amino acids. The germline gives CDR1 SGHKS, CDR2 YYEKEE (reference sequence). CDR3 loop: CASSLRTSGGPSTDTQYF. The CDR3 region has the DNA TGTGCCAGCAGCTTACGGACTAGCGGGGGGCCGAGCACAGATACGCAGTATTTT. The complete variable domain, with remaining parts taken from reference TRBV5-5 and TRBJ2-3, reads DAGVTQSPTHLIKTRGQQVTLRCSPISGHKSVSWYQQVLGQGPQFIFQYYEKEERGRGNFPDRFSARQFPNYSSELNVNALLLGDSALYLCASSLRTSGGPSTDTQYFGPGTRLTVL.

This clone was observed a handful of times. The chain joins TRBV19 to TRBJ2-5, with D possibly matching TRBD2 (6 bases). This CDR3 has 12 residues. CDR1 and CDR2 (germline): LNHDA, SQIVND (reference sequence). Trimming pared 8 bases from V and 5 bases from J, leaving 12 bases between. CDR3 nucleotide sequence: TGTGCCAGTGGCGGGGTCGGGGAGACCCAGTACTTC. Its protein product is CASGGVGETQYF.

The chain has TRBV2 and TRBJ1-6; D may be TRBD1 (6 bases). V was pared by 7 bases and J by 8 bases, with 18 bases between. The length of the CDR3 is 15 residues. Germline values: CDR1 SNHLY, CDR2 FYNNEI. CDR3 amino acids: CASTAGRGSYSPLHF. Written as DNA, the CDR3 is TGTGCCAGCACCGCGGGCAGGGGCTCGTATTCACCCCTCCACTTT.

This clone was detected a few times. The chain combines TRBV6-1 with TRBJ1-4, with a weak D call TRBD1 (5 bases). CDR3 size: 15 residues. Trimming removed 10 bases at V and 4 bases at J, with 19 bases between. Germline V CDR1 and CDR2: MNHNS, SASEGT. The CDR3: CATSRGGNLNEKLFF. Written as DNA, the CDR3 is TGTGCCACCTCCCGCGGGGGAAACCTTAATGAAAAACTGTTTTTT.

The chain is built from TRBV5-1 and TRBJ2-1; maybe TRBD2 (6 bases). There are 14 residues in the CDR3. CDR1 and CDR2 from the germline V gene are SGHRS and YFSETQ. V was pared by 2 bases and J by 8 bases, with 14 bases between. The CDR3 nucleotides read TGCGCCAGCAGCTTCGGGTCCCCGGGGGATGAGCAGTTCTTC. It is translated as CASSFGSPGDEQFF. Full variable domain (missing parts from reference TRBV5-1 and TRBJ2-1): KAGVTQTPRYLIKTRGQQVTLSCSPISGHRSVSWYQQTPGQGLQFLFEYFSETQRNKGNFPGRFSGRQFSNSRSEMNVSTLELGDSALYLCASSFGSPGDEQFFGPGTRLTVL.

V usage is TRBV28 and J usage is TRBJ1-1; possible D gene TRBD1, 5 bases. The CDR3 loop spans 17 amino acids. V lost 4 bases and J 6 bases, leaving 24 bases between the germline ends. The germline V gene has CDR1 MDHEN and CDR2 SYDVKM. The CDR3 DNA is TGTGCCAGCAGTTCCCCCTTTTGGGGGGATGGGATTCCTGAAGCTTTCTTT. Its protein product is CASSSPFWGDGIPEAFF.

V usage is TRBV30 and J usage is TRBJ2-1; D perhaps matches TRBD2 (6 bases). V lost 3 bases and J lost 4, with 10 bases in between. CDR1 GTSNPN and CDR2 SVGIG come from the germline V gene (reference sequence). The CDR3 is 13 amino acids. In nucleotides, the CDR3 is TGTGCCTGGAGGGCGGGGTTTTACAATGAGCAGTTCTTC. Translating gives CAWRAGFYNEQFF.

This clone was seen a few times. V and J are TRBV15 and TRBJ1-1; D is ambiguous. Germline values: CDR1 LNHNV, CDR2 YYDKDF (reference sequence). V lost 0 bases to trimming and J lost 1 base, with 6 bases between them. CDR3 length: 14 residues. DNA of the CDR3: TGTGCCACCAGCAGAGACTCAGGGAACACTGAAGCTTTCTTT. This encodes CATSRDSGNTEAFF.

The table lists this clone with a few counts. The chain is built from TRBV6-5 and TRBJ2-1, with TRBD2 as a possible D gene (5 bases). This CDR3 has 14 residues. The V and J ends lost 0 bases and 5 bases respectively, with 8 bases between them. The V gene's germline CDR1 is MNHEY and CDR2 SVGAGI. The DNA of the CDR3 is TGTGCCAGCAGTTACTCGAGGCGGGACAATGAGCAGTTCTTC. It yields the protein CASSYSRRDNEQFF.

V gene TRBV7-9 combines with J gene TRBJ2-5; tentatively, D is TRBD2 (5 bases). V shed 5 bases and J shed 9 bases, with 16 bases lying between them. This CDR3 region has 13 residues. The V gene's germline CDR1 is SEHNR and CDR2 FQNEAQ (reference sequence). In DNA, the CDR3 is TGTGCCAGCAGCCTACCGGTAGTGAGGGCCCAGTACTTC. It is translated as CASSLPVVRAQYF.

This chain connects TRBV4-2 to TRBJ2-2, with 13 nucleotides matching TRBD2. The CDR3 has 16 residues. The V and J ends lost 8 bases and 0 bases, in that order; junction bases with no gene match: 3. The germline gives CDR1 LGHNA, CDR2 YNFKEQ. The CDR3 protein is CASGTSGVTNTGELFF. In DNA form, the CDR3 reads TGTGCCAGCGGGACTAGCGGGGTTACGAACACCGGGGAGCTGTTTTTT.

This chain joins TRBV29-1 and TRBJ1-1; TRBD1 agrees at 9 bases. The germline gives CDR1 SQVTM, CDR2 ANQGSEA. J was trimmed by 4 bases and V by 7 bases; bases with no gene match: 4. This CDR3 comprises 12 residues. The DNA of the CDR3 is TGCAGCGCCGGACAGGGGAGCACTGAAGCTTTCTTT. Its translation is CSAGQGSTEAFF. Combining the CDR3 with reference TRBV29-1 and TRBJ1-1 gives the whole variable domain SAVISQKPSRDICQRGTSLTIQCQVDSQVTMMFWYRQQPGQSLTLIATANQGSEATYESGFVIDKFPISRPNLTFSTLTVSNMSPEDSSIYLCSAGQGSTEAFFGQGTRLTVV.

This clone was picked up a small number of times. V is TRBV25-1 and J is TRBJ2-3, with TRBD2 identical over 8 bases. Germline loops: CDR1 MGHDK, CDR2 SYGVNS. V lost 1 base, J lost 5 bases, and 8 bases stayed unmatched. The length of the CDR3 is 16 residues. The DNA of the CDR3 is TGTGCCAGCAGTGAATTGACGGGGGGGACTCAAGATACGCAGTATTTT. Translating it yields CASSELTGGTQDTQYF.

The table lists this clone with a few counts. The rearrangement uses TRBV18 and TRBJ1-1, with TRBD1 identical over 10 bases. V was pared by 1 base and J by 5 bases, with 13 bases of the junction left unmatched. The CDR3 is 18 residues long. CDR1 is KGHSH, CDR2 LQKENI, per germline. The CDR3: CASSPLAPGTGVRTEAFF. The CDR3 DNA follows: TGTGCCAGCTCACCACTTGCACCCGGGACAGGGGTGAGGACTGAAGCTTTCTTT.